These 20 T cell receptor beta chains were all obtained from the same sample, sequenced in a study of blood T cell repertoires in COVID-19. TCRdb keeps only in-frame clones here, not all; method: immunoSEQ multiplex PCR. There are 50,000 or so clones in the sample; 82% occur only once, and 7.3% lies in the top ten. The sample taken for sequencing was peripheral blood. The receptors derive from a man between 40 and 49 years old with acute or convalescent COVID-19.

The V call is TRBV9, the J call TRBJ2-1, with 15 bases fitting TRBD2. The CDR3 totals 20 residues. Trimming removed 4 bases from V and 0 bases from J; junction bases left unmatched: 11. Germline-derived CDR1 and CDR2 are SGDLS and YYNGEE. This CDR3 is CASSSFPGLAGGISYNEQFF. CDR3 nucleotide sequence: TGTGCCAGCAGCTCATTCCCGGGACTAGCGGGGGGCATCTCCTACAATGAGCAGTTCTTC.

This rearrangement joins TRBV5-3 to TRBJ1-2; D not resolved. Being an ORF, TRBV5-3 has a function that is uncertain. This CDR3 contains 15 residues. V was clipped by 0 bases and J by 5 bases, with 14 bases between them. CDR3 sequence (DNA): TGTGCCAGAAGCTTGGGGCCTAGGACGGGATATGGCTACACCTTC. Translation: CARSLGPRTGYGYTF.

The rearrangement uses TRBV7-3 and TRBJ1-2; 10 positions match TRBD1. CDR1 is SGHTA and CDR2 is FQGTGA in the germline V gene. V dropped 5 bases and J dropped 6; count of bases not matched to a gene: 15. This CDR3 has 17 residues. The CDR3 spells CASSRSISGTGADGYTF. In DNA, the CDR3 is TGTGCCAGCAGCCGGTCTATTTCCGGGACAGGGGCGGATGGCTACACCTTC. The whole variable domain, remainder taken from reference TRBV7-3 and TRBJ1-2, is GAGVSQTPSNKVTEKGKYVELRCDPISGHTALYWYRQSLGQGPEFLIYFQGTGAADDSGLPNDRFFAVRPEGSVSTLKIQRTERGDSAVYLCASSRSISGTGADGYTFGSGTRLTVV.

This rearrangement joins TRBV4-3 to TRBJ1-4, with 7 bases that match TRBD1. CDR1 and CDR2 from the germline V gene are LGHNA and YSLEER. The CDR3 contains 15 residues. V gave up 0 bases and J gave up 7 bases; unmatched junction bases: 5. CDR3 loop: CASSQDGQGGEKLFF. CDR3 bases: TGCGCCAGCAGCCAAGATGGGCAGGGGGGTGAAAAACTGTTTTTT.

This chain uses TRBV30 with TRBJ1-4, with D perhaps TRBD1 (5 bases). Between the trimmed V and J ends, which lost 5 bases and 9 bases, there was a span of 16 bases. Germline V lookup: CDR1 GTSNPN, CDR2 SVGIG (reference sequence). The CDR3 is 13 residues long. In nucleotides, the CDR3 is TGTGCCTGGTCAAGGGGAGGCTTTCAAAAACTGTTTTTT. Its protein product is CAWSRGGFQKLFF.

The chain uses TRBV9 and TRBJ1-1; 8 bases agree with TRBD1. Germline V gene data show CDR1 as SGDLS and CDR2 as YYNGEE. Unmatched junction bases numbered 8, after V lost 3 bases and J lost 4 bases. This CDR3 is built from 15 residues. CDR3 sequence reads: CASSALITGGTEAFF. The CDR3 nucleotides are TGTGCCAGCAGCGCACTGATCACAGGGGGCACTGAAGCTTTCTTT.

This rearrangement joins TRBV7-9 to TRBJ1-1; D ambiguous. The CDR3 totals 15 residues. Germline CDR1 is SEHNR and CDR2 is FQNEAQ (reference sequence). Trimming shortened V by 2 bases and J by 0 bases, and 10 bases separated the two germline ends. Written as DNA, the CDR3 is TGTGCCAGCAGCTTAAGGGAGGTTTTGAACACTGAAGCTTTCTTT. Its protein product is CASSLREVLNTEAFF.

The V gene is TRBV30, the J gene TRBJ1-5, with D perhaps matching TRBD1 (6 bases). This CDR3 is built from 14 residues. Germline lookup yields CDR1 GTSNPN and CDR2 SVGIG (reference sequence). V gave up 3 bases and J gave up 4 bases, with 13 bases separating them. The CDR3 bases are TGTGCCTGGAGCCAACATACAGGGAATCAGCCCCAGCATTTT. Amino acid sequence: CAWSQHTGNQPQHF.

This sequence joins TRBV19 and TRBJ2-5; D is perhaps TRBD2 (6 bases). Trimming took 3 bases from V and 4 from J, leaving 6 bases between them. This CDR3 region has 12 residues. Germline V CDR1 and CDR2: LNHDA, SQIVND (reference sequence). The chain's CDR3 is CASSMGGETQYF. Here the CDR3 DNA reads TGTGCCAGTAGTATGGGGGGAGAGACCCAGTACTTC.

This chain uses TRBV6-4 with TRBJ2-2; 7 bases agree with TRBD2. Germline CDR1 is MRHNA and CDR2 is SNTAGT. V gave up 6 bases and J gave up 2 bases; unmatched junction bases: 9. The CDR3 covers 16 residues. CDR3 sequence (DNA): TGTGCCAGCAGGCTCTCCCGCGGGGGAAACACCGGGGAGCTGTTTTTT. Its protein is CASRLSRGGNTGELFF.

This chain links TRBV19 with TRBJ2-2, with D tentatively TRBD2 (5 bases). V dropped 4 bases and J dropped 1 base, with 10 bases sitting between them. Germline V lookup: CDR1 LNHDA, CDR2 SQIVND (reference sequence). CDR3 length: 15 residues. The CDR3 sequence is CASSRGRGNTGELFF. CDR3 nucleotide sequence: TGTGCCAGTAGTAGGGGTCGGGGGAACACCGGGGAGCTGTTTTTT.

This clone was counted between two and nine times. The gene calls are TRBV7-2 and TRBJ1-2, with TRBD1 matching 8 bases. CDR1 and CDR2 (germline): SGHTA, FQGNSA. The CDR3 is 12 amino acids. Losses at the gene ends were 6 bases for V and 10 bases for J; bases not matched to a gene: 7. CDR3: CASSLDREVYTF. The CDR3 DNA is TGTGCCAGCAGTTTGGACAGGGAGGTCTACACCTTC.

CDR3: CAWRAIGTDGYTF. The CDR3 DNA is TGTGCCTGGAGAGCAATAGGGACAGATGGCTACACCTTC. J is TRBJ1-2 and V is TRBV30; TRBD1 matches at 7 bases. Germline V gives CDR1 GTSNPN, CDR2 SVGIG (reference sequence). CDR3 length equals 13 residues. V was clipped by 3 bases and J by 6 bases; unmatched bases: 7.

This clone was seen a few times. The J gene is TRBJ2-5, the V gene TRBV24-1, with 10 nucleotides matching TRBD1. The J segment lost 3 bases and the V segment lost 1 base, leaving 13 bases of the junction unmatched. The CDR3 covers 19 residues. Germline CDR1 KGHDR, CDR2 SFDVKD. CDR3 DNA: TGTGCCACCAGTGATTTAGGCTGGGACAGGGGAAGGGGGAAAGAGACCCAGTACTTC. Amino acid sequence: CATSDLGWDRGRGKETQYF.

The V and J genes are TRBV2 and TRBJ2-5; TRBD1 matches 7 bases. V was clipped by 6 bases and J by 3 bases; unmatched bases: 10. CDR1 and CDR2 from the germline V gene are SNHLY and FYNNEI. The CDR3 contains 15 residues. The CDR3 here is CASSSTGTVKETQYF. CDR3 nucleotides: TGTGCCAGCAGCTCGACCGGGACAGTCAAAGAGACCCAGTACTTC.

The gene calls are TRBV5-1 and TRBJ2-3; the match to TRBD1 covers 9 bases. The CDR3 sequence is 14 residues long. J gave up 3 bases and V 5 bases, and 4 bases lay outside the gene matches. Per germline, CDR1 SGHRS and CDR2 YFSETQ. The CDR3 region has the DNA TGCGCCAGCAGTTCCGGGACAGGGACAGATACGCAGTATTTT. Protein sequence: CASSSGTGTDTQYF.

The J gene is TRBJ2-7, the V gene TRBV28, with D tentatively TRBD1 (5 bases). Germline-derived CDR1 and CDR2 are MDHEN and SYDVKM. This CDR3 has 14 residues. V was pared by 6 bases and J by 3 bases, with 15 bases between. The CDR3 region is CASSPPDSYYEQYF. The CDR3 nucleotides are TGTGCCAGCAGCCCCCCCGACAGCTACTACGAGCAGTACTTC. Full variable domain (outside the CDR3, taken from reference TRBV28 and TRBJ2-7): DVKVTQSSRYLVKRTGEKVFLECVQDMDHENMFWYRQDPGLGLRLIYFSYDVKMKEKGDIPEGYSVSREKKERFSLILESASTNQTSMYLCASSPPDSYYEQYFGPGTRLTVT.

In this sample, this clone turned up a few times. The rearrangement links TRBV20-1 to TRBJ1-2; TRBD1 is a possible D gene (5 bases). The V end was cut by 3 bases, the J end by 10 bases, with 12 bases between. CDR3 length: 11 amino acids. CDR1 and CDR2 from the germline V gene are DFQATT and SNEGSKA (reference sequence). As DNA, the CDR3 is TGCAGTGCTAGTGGGGCAGGGATCTACACCTTC. Translation gives CSASGAGIYTF.

This chain connects TRBV20-1 to TRBJ2-5; D gene uncertain. Trimming cost V 4 bases and J 4 bases, with 4 bases left between them. There are 10 residues in the CDR3. Per the germline V gene, CDR1 is DFQATT and CDR2 is SNEGSKA (reference sequence). The chain's CDR3 is CSAKRETQYF. As DNA, the CDR3 is TGCAGTGCTAAGCGAGAGACCCAGTACTTC.

The rearrangement links TRBV12-5 to TRBJ1-2, with 10 bases aligning to TRBD1. The CDR3 sequence is 14 residues long. V dropped 6 bases and J dropped 6; count of bases not matched to a gene: 7. Germline V gene lookup returns CDR1 LGHNT and CDR2 FRNRAP. The CDR3 region has the DNA TGTGCTAGTGGCGACAGGGGGCGAGGAGATGGCTACACCTTC. Translation: CASGDRGRGDGYTF. Full variable domain (rest looked up from reference TRBV12-5 and TRBJ1-2): DARVTQTPRHKVTEMGQEVTMRCQPILGHNTVFWYRQTMMQGLELLAYFRNRAPLDDSGMPKDRFSAEMPDATLATLKIQPSEPRDSAVYFCASGDRGRGDGYTFGSGTRLTVV.